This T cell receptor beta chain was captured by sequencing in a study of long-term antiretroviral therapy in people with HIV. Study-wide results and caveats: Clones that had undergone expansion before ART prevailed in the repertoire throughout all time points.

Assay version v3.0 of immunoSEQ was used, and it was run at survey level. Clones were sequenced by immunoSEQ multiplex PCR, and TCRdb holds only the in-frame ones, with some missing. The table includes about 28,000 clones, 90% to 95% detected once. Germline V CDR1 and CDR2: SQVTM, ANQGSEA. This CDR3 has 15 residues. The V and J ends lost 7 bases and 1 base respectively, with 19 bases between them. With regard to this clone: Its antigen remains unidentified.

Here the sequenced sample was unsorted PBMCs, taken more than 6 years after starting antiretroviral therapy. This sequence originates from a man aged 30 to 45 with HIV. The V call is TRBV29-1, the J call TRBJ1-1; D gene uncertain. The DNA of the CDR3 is TGCAGCGCTGCGCCGAGGCAGACCCCGAACACTGAAGCTTTCTTT. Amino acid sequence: CSAAPRQTPNTEAFF.